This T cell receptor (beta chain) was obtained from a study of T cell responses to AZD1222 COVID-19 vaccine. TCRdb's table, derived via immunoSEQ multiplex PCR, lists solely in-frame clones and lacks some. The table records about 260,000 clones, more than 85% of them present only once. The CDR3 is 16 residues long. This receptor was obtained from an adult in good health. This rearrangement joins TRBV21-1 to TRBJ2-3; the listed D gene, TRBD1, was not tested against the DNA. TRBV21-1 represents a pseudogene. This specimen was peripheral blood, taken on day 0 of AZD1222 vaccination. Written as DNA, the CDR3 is TGTGCCAGCAGCATCCGACAGGACCTTAGGCCAGATACGCAGTATTTT. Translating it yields CASSIRQDLRPDTQYF.